Listed here are 15 T cell receptor beta chains from one sample, sequenced in a study of tumor-infiltrating lymphocytes in localized non-small cell lung cancer. Profiled with immunoSEQ multiplex PCR; TCRdb holds only in-frame clones, not every one. The sample records around 10,000 clones, around 72% being singletons. Material for sequencing was lung tumor tissue. The receptor set was obtained from a human donor with non-small cell lung cancer.

The CDR3: CASSRDRSNTGELFF. Here the CDR3 DNA reads TGTGCCAGCAGCAGGGACAGGTCAAACACCGGGGAGCTGTTTTTT. This chain links TRBV7-2 with TRBJ2-2, with TRBD1 identical over 8 bases. Trimming cost V 5 bases and J 2 bases; bases outside gene matches: 4. The CDR3 has 15 amino acids. Per germline, CDR1 SGHTA and CDR2 FQGNSA.

J is TRBJ2-1 and V is TRBV5-1, with D tentatively TRBD2 (5 bases). Germline loops: CDR1 SGHRS, CDR2 YFSETQ. Trimming cost V 0 bases and J 4 bases, with 11 bases left between them. This CDR3 comprises 15 residues. The CDR3 coding sequence is TGCGCCAGCAGCTTGGCTTCTAGCCTGTACAATGAGCAGTTCTTC. Translated: CASSLASSLYNEQFF.

The rearrangement uses TRBV19 and TRBJ1-2, with D possibly TRBD1 on 5 matching bases. In germline, CDR1 is LNHDA, CDR2 SQIVND (reference sequence). This CDR3 has 13 residues. Trimming stripped 7 bases from V and 8 bases from J, with 17 bases between. CDR3 coding DNA: TGTGCCAGTACTGCCACAGGTCCTTTAGGCTACACCTTC. Its translation: CASTATGPLGYTF.

This clone is deemed medium-sized (0.01 to 0.1%). The chain carries TRBV6-6 and TRBJ1-1, with D perhaps matching TRBD1 (5 bases). The CDR3 consists of 13 residues. Germline loops: CDR1 MNHNY, CDR2 SVGAGI (reference sequence). The V end lost 5 bases, the J end lost 1 base, and 8 bases lay between the germline ends. The CDR3 coding sequence is TGTGCCAGCAGTGTCCAGGGGAACACTGAAGCTTTCTTT. The encoded protein is CASSVQGNTEAFF.

The chain recombines TRBV7-2 with TRBJ2-3, with TRBD1 matching over 8 bases. The CDR3 runs to 14 residues. Germline lookup yields CDR1 SGHTA and CDR2 FQGNSA. V lost 3 bases, J lost 6 bases, and 5 bases stayed unmatched. The CDR3 region has the DNA TGTGCCAGCAGCTTTAGACAGGGGAAGGATACGCAGTATTTT. This sequence encodes CASSFRQGKDTQYF.

V is TRBV27 and J is TRBJ2-7; 9 nucleotides agree with TRBD1. The germline V gene has CDR1 MNHEY and CDR2 SMNVEV (reference sequence). With V trimmed by 7 bases and J by 7 bases, 14 bases remained unmatched. CDR3 length: 15 amino acids. This CDR3 is CASTNSGTGSWEQYF. CDR3 nucleotide sequence: TGTGCCAGCACCAACTCCGGGACAGGGTCGTGGGAGCAGTACTTC.

This clone was seen only once. The chain joins TRBV29-1 to TRBJ2-1; 12 positions match TRBD2. The V gene's germline CDR1 is SQVTM and CDR2 ANQGSEA. This CDR3 has 14 residues. The V gene end was trimmed by 7 bases and the J gene end by 5 bases; junction bases not matched to a gene: 6. The CDR3 protein is CSALAGGRNNEQFF. CDR3 in DNA: TGCAGCGCCCTAGCGGGAGGGCGGAACAATGAGCAGTTCTTC.

This clone was counted between two and nine times. The CDR3 nucleotides are TGTGCTAGTGGTTTGGGAAGTAGCTACACCTTC. This encodes CASGLGSSYTF. This chain links TRBV12-5 with TRBJ1-2, with D uncertain. The V and J ends lost 1 base and 9 bases respectively, with 6 bases between them. This CDR3 has 11 amino acids. Germline V CDR1 and CDR2: LGHNT, FRNRAP.

The chain links TRBV6-5 to TRBJ1-2; D is ambiguous. V lost 6 bases and J lost 3, with 8 bases in between. Germline V lookup: CDR1 MNHEY, CDR2 SVGAGI. CDR3 length equals 12 residues. The CDR3 sequence: CASRSQDYGYTF. The CDR3 DNA sequence: TGTGCCAGCAGGTCCCAGGACTATGGCTACACCTTC.

This clone was detected a few times. The V gene is TRBV7-9, the J gene TRBJ1-2; TRBD1 aligns across 9 bases. V was pared by 3 bases and J by 4 bases, with 6 bases of the junction left unmatched. Germline CDR1 and CDR2: SEHNR and FQNEAQ (reference sequence). This CDR3 is 15 amino acids long. CDR3 coding DNA: TGTGCCAGCAGCTTTACAGGGGGCGCGACCTATGGCTACACCTTC. Residues: CASSFTGGATYGYTF.

The genes are TRBV7-9 and TRBJ1-1; maybe TRBD1 (6 bases). Looked up from germline, CDR1 is SEHNR and CDR2 is FQNEAQ (reference sequence). Trimming pared 6 bases from V and 5 bases from J, leaving 13 bases between. CDR3 length equals 13 residues. CDR3 DNA sequence: TGTGCCAGCAGTCTAGGGGGGAGTACTGAAGCTTTCTTT. As protein: CASSLGGSTEAFF.

The CDR3 spells CASSVGQGGFTYEQYF. DNA for the CDR3: TGTGCCAGCAGCGTAGGACAGGGGGGATTCACCTACGAGCAGTACTTC. V gene TRBV9 combines with J gene TRBJ2-7, with 9 bases that match TRBD1. V gave up 0 bases and J gave up 2 bases; unmatched junction bases: 6. The CDR3 has 16 residues. CDR1 and CDR2 from the germline V gene are SGDLS and YYNGEE.

In this sample, this clone turned up a few times. V usage is TRBV28 and J usage is TRBJ1-2; 8 positions match TRBD1. The CDR3 is 15 residues long. The germline V gene encodes CDR1 MDHEN and CDR2 SYDVKM. As DNA, the CDR3 is TGTGCGGGGGCAGGACAGGGCCCGGGGGGCTATGGCTACACCTTC. Translation: CAGAGQGPGGYGYTF.

This clone was recorded only once. This chain connects TRBV6-5 to TRBJ2-2; 8 nucleotides match TRBD1. The CDR3 sequence is 16 residues long. V lost 0 bases, J lost 7 bases, and 7 bases stayed unmatched. Per germline, CDR1 MNHEY and CDR2 SVGAGI. The CDR3 nucleotides are TGTGCCAGCAGTTACTCTATAACTGGACAGGGCGGGGAGCTGTTTTTT. Translated: CASSYSITGQGGELFF.

The CDR3 is CASRSFPGTGETNEKLFF. In nucleotides, the CDR3 is TGTGCCAGCAGATCTTTTCCCGGGACAGGGGAAACTAATGAAAAACTGTTTTTT. This sequence joins TRBV27 and TRBJ1-4, with TRBD1 matching 10 bases. Germline V lookup: CDR1 MNHEY, CDR2 SMNVEV (reference sequence). The CDR3 spans 18 residues. J was trimmed by 1 base and V by 6 bases; bases with no gene match: 11.